Below, 15 T cell receptor beta chains from the same sample are listed, as sequenced in a study of T cells in localized non-small cell lung cancer. Profiled with immunoSEQ multiplex PCR; TCRdb holds only in-frame clones, not every one. The table records roughly 3,100 clones, 25% to 35% of them present only once. Specimen: lung tumor tissue, collected before any cancer treatment. The receptors come from a man aged 40 to 69 with stage I lung adenocarcinoma.

The rearrangement links TRBV6-8 to TRBJ1-1; D is possibly TRBD1 (6 bases). The CDR3 extends over 14 amino acids. The ends were cut back, 5 bases at V and 0 bases at J, with 10 bases in the middle. Looked up from germline, CDR1 is MNHGY and CDR2 is SAAAGT. The CDR3 here is CASSRGNLNTEAFF. The CDR3, as DNA: TGTGCCAGCAGTAGGGGGAACTTGAACACTGAAGCTTTCTTT.

The chain uses TRBV6-8 and TRBJ1-1, with TRBD1 identical over 9 bases. CDR3 length: 13 amino acids. J was trimmed by 4 bases and V by 6 bases; bases with no gene match: 3. The germline V gene encodes CDR1 MNHGY and CDR2 SAAAGT. In DNA form, the CDR3 reads TGTGCCAGCAGAAAGACAGGGGGCACTGAAGCTTTCTTT. Translation gives CASRKTGGTEAFF.

The chain has TRBV28 and TRBJ1-6; a weak D match, TRBD1 (5 bases). The CDR3 loop spans 15 amino acids. From germline, CDR1 is MDHEN and CDR2 SYDVKM. V lost 3 bases, J lost 4 bases, and 10 bases lay in between. In DNA form, the CDR3 reads TGTGCCAGCAGTTTCCCCAGGGAGTATAATTCACCCCTCCACTTT. Its protein is CASSFPREYNSPLHF.

By frequency in the sample, this clone is medium-sized. The CDR3 loop reads CASSQVVTGELFF. In nucleotides, the CDR3 is TGCGCCAGCAGCCAAGTCGTTACCGGGGAGCTGTTTTTT. The rearrangement links TRBV4-1 to TRBJ2-2; no clear D. The V gene's germline CDR1 is MGHRA and CDR2 YSYEKL. The length of the CDR3 is 13 residues. With 1 base removed from V and 5 bases from J, the gap between germline ends came to 5 bases.

The table lists this clone with a count of one. The chain uses TRBV29-1 and TRBJ1-1, with a possible D match to TRBD1 (6 bases). Per the germline V gene, CDR1 is SQVTM and CDR2 is ANQGSEA. This CDR3 has 13 amino acids. Trimming removed 7 bases from V and 4 bases from J, with 16 bases in between. CDR3: CSAQRDTLTEAFF. The CDR3 DNA sequence: TGCAGCGCTCAACGGGACACTCTCACTGAAGCTTTCTTT.

The V call is TRBV14, the J call TRBJ2-5; 9 bases map to TRBD2. There are 13 residues in the CDR3. With 9 bases clipped from V and 3 bases from J, the junction kept 5 bases outside the gene matches. Germline V gives CDR1 SGHDN, CDR2 FVKESK. The DNA for the CDR3 is TGTGCCAGGGGAGGCGGGGGGGAAGAGACCCAGTACTTC. Its translation is CARGGGGEETQYF. The whole variable domain, remainder taken from reference TRBV14 and TRBJ2-5, is EAGVTQFPSHSVIEKGQTVTLRCDPISGHDNLYWYRRVMGKEIKFLLHFVKESKQDESGMPNNRFLAERTGGTYSTLKVQPAELEDSGVYFCARGGGGEETQYFGPGTRLLVL.

CDR3 DNA sequence: TGTGCCAGCAGAGACATAGCGGGGGGCACAGATACGCAGTATTTT. Its protein is CASRDIAGGTDTQYF. The chain uses TRBV6-8 and TRBJ2-3, with 9 nucleotides matching TRBD2. CDR3 length: 15 amino acids. After removal of 6 bases from V and 1 base from J, the junction contained 5 bases not matched to a gene. CDR1 is MNHGY, CDR2 SAAAGT, per germline.

This clone showed up just a few times. The chain carries TRBV2 and TRBJ2-7; 11 bases are a match to TRBD1. Germline V gives CDR1 SNHLY, CDR2 FYNNEI. Trimming cost V 8 bases and J 6 bases; bases outside gene matches: 9. The CDR3 has 14 residues. The CDR3 spells CASASGQGASEQYF. In DNA form, the CDR3 reads TGTGCCAGCGCCAGCGGACAGGGGGCGTCCGAGCAGTACTTC. Full variable domain (remainder filled in from reference TRBV2 and TRBJ2-7): EPEVTQTPSHQVTQMGQEVILRCVPISNHLYFYWYRQILGQKVEFLVSFYNNEISEKSEIFDDQFSVERPDGSNFTLKIRSTKLEDSAMYFCASASGQGASEQYFGPGTRLTVT.

This clone was seen a few times. This chain joins TRBV6-8 and TRBJ1-5; TRBD1 might be the D (5 bases). This CDR3 contains 14 residues. Trimming pared 7 bases from V and 7 bases from J, leaving 17 bases between. Germline values: CDR1 MNHGY, CDR2 SAAAGT. In DNA form, the CDR3 reads TGTGCCAGCACTCCTATTGGGGGTGACCAGCCCCAGCATTTT. Translation gives CASTPIGGDQPQHF.

This clone has just a few counts. The J gene is TRBJ2-7, the V gene TRBV7-5; TRBD1, as called in the table, went unchecked against the DNA. TRBV7-5 is termed a pseudogene. This CDR3 region has 14 residues. The CDR3 reads CASSLETGPYEQYF. The CDR3 nucleotides are TGTGCCAGCAGCTTAGAGACAGGGCCCTACGAGCAGTACTTC.

A few counts support this clone. The chain is built from TRBV9 and TRBJ1-2; 8 positions match TRBD1. The CDR3 is 13 amino acids. With 5 bases clipped from V and 8 bases from J, the junction kept 8 bases outside the gene matches. Germline loops: CDR1 SGDLS, CDR2 YYNGEE. The CDR3 DNA reads as TGTGCCAGCAGTACGACAGGGGTGGAAGGCTACACCTTC. Its protein is CASSTTGVEGYTF.

By share, this clone counts as medium-sized. The chain uses TRBV6-8 and TRBJ1-1; D is ambiguous. Germline-derived CDR1 and CDR2 are MNHGY and SAAAGT. The CDR3 totals 13 residues. V was cut by 5 bases and J by 4 bases, with 11 bases left in between. CDR3 in amino acids: CASSVEGSTEAFF. The CDR3 nucleotides read TGTGCCAGCAGTGTTGAGGGAAGCACTGAAGCTTTCTTT.

This clone was detected only a few times. This rearrangement joins TRBV29-1 to TRBJ2-7, with 8 bases matching TRBD1. The CDR3 has 12 residues. Losses at the gene ends were 4 bases for V and 6 bases for J; bases not matched to a gene: 5. Germline-derived CDR1 and CDR2 are SQVTM and ANQGSEA. The chain's CDR3 is CSVVPGGIEQYF. As DNA, the CDR3 is TGCAGCGTTGTTCCAGGGGGCATCGAGCAGTACTTC.

The V call is TRBV6-8, the J call TRBJ1-1; tentatively, D is TRBD1 (6 bases). The CDR3 contains 16 residues. Germline V gene sequence: CDR1 MNHGY, CDR2 SAAAGT. V was clipped by 6 bases and J by 0 bases, with 17 bases between them. CDR3 in amino acids: CASSLGPGGLNTEAFF. Written as DNA, the CDR3 is TGTGCCAGCAGCCTGGGGCCGGGGGGCCTGAACACTGAAGCTTTCTTT.

This clone was found a few times. The chain recombines TRBV25-1 with TRBJ1-2; 8 bases are shared with TRBD1. CDR3 length: 13 residues. Germline assignment: CDR1 MGHDK and CDR2 SYGVNS. The J segment lost 4 bases and the V segment lost 4 bases, leaving 2 bases of the junction unmatched. CDR3 protein: CASSAGGAYGYTF. Written as DNA, the CDR3 is TGTGCCAGCAGTGCAGGGGGCGCCTATGGCTACACCTTC.